The 22 T cell receptor beta chains below all came from one sample that was sequenced in a study of cytomegalovirus exposure and HLA in healthy donors. PCR primers comprised 60 Vbeta and 13 Jbeta primers. The method was immunoSEQ multiplex PCR; TCRdb's version includes in-frame clones alone and lacks a portion of them. The sample has about 84,000 clones. Sequenced: PBMCs. Every receptor here comes from a man aged 50-60 years in good health and CMV-seronegative.

The chain combines TRBV5-4 with TRBJ2-5; 10 positions agree with TRBD1. The CDR3 has 15 residues. V lost 5 bases and J lost 4; bases outside the gene matches: 8. Germline assignment: CDR1 SGHNT and CDR2 YYREEE (reference sequence). The CDR3 bases are TGTGCCAGCAGAGGCCGGGACAGGGGAGGAGAGACCCAGTACTTC. Its protein is CASRGRDRGGETQYF.

This chain links TRBV27 with TRBJ2-3; 12 nucleotides align to TRBD1. V lost 5 bases and J lost 7; bases outside the gene matches: 7. Germline loops: CDR1 MNHEY, CDR2 SMNVEV (reference sequence). The CDR3 spans 15 residues. The CDR3 region is CASSPPGQGANTQYF. Here the CDR3 DNA reads TGTGCCAGCAGTCCTCCGGGACAGGGGGCGAATACGCAGTATTTT.

J is TRBJ1-6 and V is TRBV9, with a tentative D call TRBD1 (5 bases). This CDR3 spans 14 amino acids. CDR1 SGDLS and CDR2 YYNGEE come from the germline V gene. V lost 0 bases and J lost 5, with 6 bases in between. This CDR3 reads CASSVAGNNSPLHF. CDR3 nucleotide sequence: TGTGCCAGCAGCGTAGCAGGGAATAATTCACCCCTCCACTTT.

V usage is TRBV25-1 and J usage is TRBJ2-5, with TRBD2 matching over 9 bases. Germline CDR1 MGHDK, CDR2 SYGVNS. J was trimmed by 5 bases and V by 2 bases; bases with no gene match: 6. The CDR3 has 15 amino acids. CDR3 sequence (DNA): TGTGCCAGCAGTGAAGACGCGGGGGGGGCCGAGACCCAGTACTTC. This translates into CASSEDAGGAETQYF.

The chain uses TRBV30 and TRBJ2-1; weak D call: TRBD2 (5 bases). The CDR3 spans 12 residues. Between the trimmed V and J ends, which lost 5 bases and 1 base, there was a span of 6 bases. Germline V gives CDR1 GTSNPN, CDR2 SVGIG (reference sequence). Here the CDR3 DNA reads TGTGCCTGGGTAGCGTCCTACAATGAGCAGTTCTTC. This gives the protein CAWVASYNEQFF.

The DNA for the CDR3 is TGTGCCAGCAGTGATGAGACAGCTCCTGGAAACACCATATATTTT. Residues: CASSDETAPGNTIYF. V gene TRBV25-1 combines with J gene TRBJ1-3; perhaps TRBD1 as D (5 bases). CDR1 and CDR2 (germline): MGHDK, SYGVNS. V lost 3 bases and J 2 bases, leaving 11 bases between the germline ends. CDR3 length equals 15 residues.

The chain joins TRBV28 to TRBJ2-7, with D unresolved. CDR3 length equals 16 residues. CDR1 is MDHEN, CDR2 SYDVKM, per germline. Trimming pared 8 bases from V and 4 bases from J, leaving 24 bases between. The CDR3 sequence is CASRPTDTVSFYEQYF. Written as DNA, the CDR3 is TGTGCCAGCCGACCCACAGATACCGTCTCCTTTTACGAGCAGTACTTC.

The chain joins TRBV28 to TRBJ1-2; the match to TRBD1 covers 8 bases. The CDR3 runs to 13 residues. Trimming removed 6 bases from V and 6 bases from J; junction bases left unmatched: 6. Germline V gene data show CDR1 as MDHEN and CDR2 as SYDVKM. In nucleotides, the CDR3 is TGTGCCAGCAGGAAGGGACAGGCTGATGGCTACACCTTC. Protein sequence: CASRKGQADGYTF.

The chain recombines TRBV4-1 with TRBJ2-7, with a weak D call TRBD2 (7 bases). CDR1 and CDR2 (germline): MGHRA, YSYEKL. Trimming left V 3 bases short and J 2 bases short, with 20 bases between. The CDR3 has 17 residues. This CDR3 is CASSQGFPGGGTYEQYF. CDR3 DNA: TGCGCCAGCAGCCAGGGTTTCCCTGGCGGGGGCACCTACGAGCAGTACTTC.

The gene calls are TRBV5-5 and TRBJ2-1; 8 nucleotides line up with TRBD1. V lost 2 bases and J lost 5; bases outside the gene matches: 6. Germline V CDR1 and CDR2: SGHKS, YYEKEE (reference sequence). This CDR3 contains 15 residues. The CDR3 reads CASSFGQGIDNEQFF. The DNA of the CDR3 is TGTGCCAGCAGCTTCGGACAGGGCATAGACAATGAGCAGTTCTTC.

V and J are TRBV4-3 and TRBJ2-3; a possible D gene is TRBD2 (6 bases). Germline V gives CDR1 LGHNA, CDR2 YSLEER. The CDR3 has 15 residues. Trimming removed 4 bases at V and 1 base at J, with 12 bases between. The CDR3, as DNA: TGCGCCAGCAGCCGTGGGACTTACCGCACAGATACGCAGTATTTT. Protein sequence: CASSRGTYRTDTQYF.

This rearrangement joins TRBV18 to TRBJ2-5; D not certain. The length of the CDR3 is 14 residues. Trimming took 3 bases from V and 4 from J, leaving 12 bases between them. CDR1 and CDR2 (germline): KGHSH, LQKENI. The CDR3 spells CASSPLMGPETQYF. The CDR3 DNA follows: TGTGCCAGCTCACCCCTGATGGGCCCAGAGACCCAGTACTTC. The variable domain in full, with the rest retrieved from reference TRBV18 and TRBJ2-5, is NAGVMQNPRHLVRRRGQEARLRCSPMKGHSHVYWYRQLPEEGLKFMVYLQKENIIDESGMPKERFSAEFPKEGPSILRIQQVVRGDSAAYFCASSPLMGPETQYFGPGTRLLVL.

This chain joins TRBV4-3 and TRBJ1-1; D ambiguous. Trimming took 1 base from V and 1 from J, leaving 7 bases between them. The CDR3 is 14 amino acids. The germline V gene has CDR1 LGHNA and CDR2 YSLEER. In nucleotides, the CDR3 is TGCGCCAGCAGCCAAGGACGGGGGAACACTGAAGCTTTCTTT. Amino acids: CASSQGRGNTEAFF.

The V and J genes are TRBV19 and TRBJ1-5, with 7 bases identical to TRBD1. The V gene's germline CDR1 is LNHDA and CDR2 SQIVND (reference sequence). The CDR3 length is 15 residues. J gave up 2 bases and V 4 bases, and 5 bases lay outside the gene matches. CDR3 DNA: TGTGCCAGTAGTAAAAATACAGGGGGCAATCAGCCCCAGCATTTT. Protein sequence: CASSKNTGGNQPQHF.

The chain combines TRBV6-5 with TRBJ2-1, with 7 bases that match TRBD2. V lost 2 bases and J lost 12; bases outside the gene matches: 7. CDR1 MNHEY and CDR2 SVGAGI come from the germline V gene. CDR3 length equals 13 residues. The CDR3 coding sequence is TGTGCCAGCAGTTACGAGCGTTGGGGGGGGCAGTTCTTC. Protein sequence: CASSYERWGGQFF.

The V gene is TRBV5-1, the J gene TRBJ1-4; D unresolved. V lost 4 bases and J lost 1, with 5 bases in between. CDR1 and CDR2 from the germline V gene are SGHRS and YFSETQ. CDR3 size: 13 residues. The DNA of the CDR3 is TGCGCCAGCAGCCCCAGAACTAATGAAAAACTGTTTTTT. Amino acids: CASSPRTNEKLFF.

The V gene is TRBV19, the J gene TRBJ2-7; 10 bases line up with TRBD1. The V segment lost 6 bases and the J segment 1 base; nucleotides outside the gene matches: 3. The length of the CDR3 is 14 residues. Germline CDR1 is LNHDA and CDR2 is SQIVND (reference sequence). Here the CDR3 reads CASRGQGVSYEQYF. Written as DNA, the CDR3 is TGTGCCAGTAGAGGACAGGGGGTGTCCTACGAGCAGTACTTC.

On this clone: Germline and junction disagree at one end, which may indicate a read error. The chain carries TRBV18 and TRBJ2-5; possibly TRBD1 for D (6 bases). Germline V gene lookup returns CDR1 KGHSH and CDR2 LQKENI. The CDR3 spans 15 residues. The CDR3 loop reads CASSPRRDTQETQYF. The CDR3 region has the DNA TGTGCCAGCTCCCCACGCCGGGACACACAAGAGACCCAGTACTTC.

The rearrangement uses TRBV9 and TRBJ2-7; the D is unclear. This CDR3 spans 16 amino acids. The V and J ends lost 1 base and 1 base respectively, with 15 bases between them. Germline CDR1 is SGDLS and CDR2 is YYNGEE. CDR3 residues: CASSVSPAVRSYEQYF. The CDR3 bases are TGTGCCAGCAGCGTAAGCCCCGCGGTAAGATCCTACGAGCAGTACTTC. The whole variable domain, remainder taken from reference TRBV9 and TRBJ2-7, is DSGVTQTPKHLITATGQRVTLRCSPRSGDLSVYWYQQSLDQGLQFLIQYYNGEERAKGNILERFSAQQFPDLHSELNLSSLELGDSALYFCASSVSPAVRSYEQYFGPGTRLTVT.

The V call is TRBV6-5, the J call TRBJ2-5; D perhaps matches TRBD2 (6 bases). Germline V gene data show CDR1 as MNHEY and CDR2 as SVGAGI. The CDR3 consists of 16 residues. V was cut by 0 bases and J by 1 base, with 12 bases left in between. CDR3: CASSYSGLRIQETQYF. The CDR3 DNA follows: TGTGCCAGCAGTTACTCGGGACTGCGCATCCAAGAGACCCAGTACTTC.

The rearrangement links TRBV27 to TRBJ2-3, with D unclear. CDR3 length equals 13 residues. Germline loops: CDR1 MNHEY, CDR2 SMNVEV (reference sequence). V gave up 3 bases and J gave up 2 bases, with 6 bases separating them. The CDR3 sequence: CASSLALTDTQYF. DNA for the CDR3: TGTGCCAGCAGTTTGGCCCTCACAGATACGCAGTATTTT.

V is TRBV11-3 and J is TRBJ1-1, with a possible D match to TRBD1 (6 bases). Germline-derived CDR1 and CDR2 are SGHNT and YENEEA. The CDR3 is 13 residues long. V lost 5 bases and J lost 1, with 8 bases in between. This CDR3 reads CASSRQANTEAFF. The CDR3 nucleotides are TGTGCCAGCAGCCGACAGGCGAACACTGAAGCTTTCTTT.